Detailed here is one TCR beta chain. Different DNA sequences within this sample yield the same CDR3. The sample comes from a study of shared clonotypes between healthy human individuals. TCRdb's copy holds only in-frame clones and misses some; the assay was immunoSEQ multiplex PCR. The sample comprises 2 million to 2.5 million clones, 85% to 95% of which are singletons, and around 0.4% rests with the top ten. Only Caucasian adults living in Nashville, Tennessee made up the donor group. Researchers partitioned CD4+ cells into CD45RA+ naive and CD45RA-negative memory subsets. The specimen was naive CD4+ T cells from PBMCs. Subset noted: CD45RA+ positively selected. The sequence was collected from a man younger than 30 in good health. Some clones in this sample may be carry-over from other donors' samples.

The CDR3 DNA reads as TGTGCCAGCAGTGAAGGGCGAGGTGGCTCCTACGAGCAGTACTTC. Amino acids: CASSEGRGGSYEQYF. This chain uses TRBV6-1 with TRBJ2-7; no definite D call. CDR3 length: 15 amino acids. The V end was cut by 1 base, the J end by 0 bases, with 10 bases between. CDR1 is MNHNS, CDR2 SASEGT, per germline.